These 24 T cell receptor beta chains share one sample of origin, sequenced in a study of T cells in Graves' hyperthyroidism and ophthalmopathy (dated by TCRdb to about 2019). The library was built by means of multiplex PCR. The instrument given in TCRdb is Illumina HiSeq 2000. The TCR beta CDR3 regions were amplified from RNA transcripts. The first round of RT-PCR for the TCR CDR3 was performed with the HTBI primer set and the Qiagen OneStep RT-PCR kit. The public reads were quality trimmed at Q25 with fastp and then assembled into clones with MiXCR by TCRdb, keeping productive beta chains. A single entry per CDR3 protein holds the most common genes and DNA from its merged rows. In all, the sample holds over 500,000 distinct CDR3 sequences, and 17% of those were seen once. 17% of the sample is held by the ten biggest clonotypes. Sequencing used blood. The receptors were sampled from a woman aged 18-29 years with Graves' ophthalmopathy.

This clonotype has at least ten counts. The chain couples TRBV18 to TRBJ2-5, with D perhaps TRBD2 (5 bases). The CDR3 spans 15 residues. Germline V lookup: CDR1 KGHSH, CDR2 LQKENI. V was clipped by 2 bases and J by 5 bases, with 15 bases between them. The CDR3 nucleotides are TGTGCCAGCTCACCAGGCCCCGGACTCGGGGAGACCCAGTACTTC. Translation gives CASSPGPGLGETQYF.

The rearrangement uses TRBV29-1 and TRBJ1-1; TRBD1 agrees at 8 bases. CDR1 is SQVTM, CDR2 ANQGSEA, per germline. The CDR3 sequence is 15 residues long. J lost 5 bases, V lost 7 bases, and 15 bases had no gene match. The CDR3 DNA is TGCAGCGCTCAGGGCGGTCAGGGGGCCCCGACTGAAGCTTTCTTT. This codes for CSAQGGQGAPTEAFF.

At least ten counts were recorded for this clonotype. This chain connects TRBV27 to TRBJ1-6; D ambiguous. Trimming took off 5 bases at V and 2 bases at J, with 16 bases between the two ends. The CDR3 loop spans 17 amino acids. Per the germline V gene, CDR1 is MNHEY and CDR2 is SMNVEV (reference sequence). The CDR3 nucleotides read TGTGCCAGCAGTCCCCGTTTCACGGAGGCCTATAATTCACCCCTCCACTTT. The encoded protein is CASSPRFTEAYNSPLHF.

In its sample, this clonotype was seen many times. V gene TRBV6-5 combines with J gene TRBJ1-6; 12 bases align to TRBD1. This CDR3 spans 18 amino acids. J was trimmed by 8 bases and V by 0 bases; bases with no gene match: 8. Germline CDR1 MNHEY, CDR2 SVGAGI. The CDR3: CASSYSGTGGARYSPLHF. The CDR3 DNA is TGTGCCAGCAGTTACTCAGGGACAGGGGGCGCGAGGTATTCACCCCTCCACTTT.

This clonotype has more than one count but fewer than ten. V and J are TRBV2 and TRBJ2-4, with TRBD1 as a possible D gene (5 bases). Germline V lookup: CDR1 SNHLY, CDR2 FYNNEI. V was clipped by 6 bases and J by 0 bases, with 12 bases between them. The CDR3 loop spans 15 amino acids. CDR3 sequence (DNA): TGTGCCAGCAGCCGACAGTTTCTAGCCAAAAACATTCAGTACTTC. Its translation: CASSRQFLAKNIQYF.

As to this clonotype: A much larger clone sits a single nucleotide away, making a read error possible. The V gene is TRBV6-6, the J gene TRBJ2-7, with 7 bases lining up with TRBD2. Per germline, CDR1 MNHNY and CDR2 SVGAGI (reference sequence). The CDR3 sequence is 14 residues long. CDR3 region: CTSSYSGGTYEQYF. Written as DNA, the CDR3 is TGTACCAGCAGTTACTCGGGGGGAACCTACGAGCAGTACTTC.

At least ten counts were recorded for this clonotype. One end of the junction fails to match germline, which may point to a read error. The chain recombines TRBV28 with TRBJ2-7; D is perhaps TRBD1 (6 bases). This CDR3 is built from 13 residues. Germline assignment: CDR1 MDHEN and CDR2 SYDVKM. In DNA, the CDR3 is TGCGCCAGCAGCCTACAGGGAGCCTACGAGCAGTACTTC. This translates into CASSLQGAYEQYF.

This clonotype was detected many times. The chain uses TRBV2 and TRBJ1-1; D is ambiguous. This CDR3 is 18 amino acids long. The germline CDR1 and CDR2 sequences are SNHLY and FYNNEI. The V and J ends lost 0 bases and 0 bases respectively, with 17 bases between them. The CDR3 DNA sequence: TGTGCCAGCAGTGAAGCGCTTTTGGGTTATGTTTTGAACACTGAAGCTTTCTTT. It specifies CASSEALLGYVLNTEAFF.

The chain uses TRBV20-1 and TRBJ2-5; D not resolved. The CDR3 loop spans 11 amino acids. Germline values: CDR1 DFQATT, CDR2 SNEGSKA (reference sequence). The DNA for the CDR3 is TGCTCCCATGGAAGGGTAGAGACCCAGTACTTC. As protein: CSHGRVETQYF.

The V gene is TRBV20-1, the J gene TRBJ2-3; D possibly corresponds to TRBD2 (5 bases). There are 15 residues in the CDR3. Germline lookup yields CDR1 DFQATT and CDR2 SNEGSKA (reference sequence). Trimming shortened V by 6 bases and J by 1 base, and 17 bases separated the two germline ends. CDR3 region: CSAPGWEKGTDTQYF. As DNA, the CDR3 is TGCAGTGCCCCCGGCTGGGAGAAGGGCACAGATACGCAGTATTTT.

The table lists this clonotype with a few counts. The chain has TRBV9 and TRBJ2-3; 9 nucleotides agree with TRBD2. Germline assignment: CDR1 SGDLS and CDR2 YYNGEE. This CDR3 spans 20 amino acids. The V and J ends lost 2 bases and 0 bases, in that order; junction bases with no gene match: 16. CDR3 coding DNA: TGTGCCAGCAGCGTGGGCCCGAAGCTAGCGGGAACCACTAGCACAGATACGCAGTATTTT. This encodes CASSVGPKLAGTTSTDTQYF. Based on the CDR3 plus reference TRBV9 and TRBJ2-3, the full variable domain is DSGVTQTPKHLITATGQRVTLRCSPRSGDLSVYWYQQSLDQGLQFLIQYYNGEERAKGNILERFSAQQFPDLHSELNLSSLELGDSALYFCASSVGPKLAGTTSTDTQYFGPGTRLTVL.

With respect to this clonotype: A read error may explain this, as a much larger clone is one base away. This chain links TRBV7-8 with TRBJ2-3, with no clear D. The V and J ends lost 1 base and 2 bases respectively, with 13 bases between them. The germline V gene encodes CDR1 SGHVS and CDR2 FQNEAQ. This CDR3 has 16 amino acids. CDR3 loop: CASSLGLFGNTDTQYF. CDR3 coding DNA: TGTGCCAGCAGCTTAGGGCTCTTTGGGAACACAGATACGCAGTATTTT.

The rearrangement links TRBV4-3 to TRBJ2-3; 7 bases are shared with TRBD1. Germline V gene sequence: CDR1 LGHNA, CDR2 YSLEER. V lost 3 bases, J lost 3 bases, and 15 bases stayed unmatched. The CDR3 is 18 residues long. The DNA of the CDR3 is TGCGCCAGCAGCCAGGCCTGGGGACAGCTGATCGGGACAGATACGCAGTATTTT. The encoded protein is CASSQAWGQLIGTDTQYF.

The table lists this clonotype with many counts. The genes are TRBV7-8 and TRBJ2-1, with TRBD1 matching 7 bases. The ends lost 4 bases at V and 4 bases at J; junction bases unmatched: 4. Germline V gives CDR1 SGHVS, CDR2 FQNEAQ. CDR3 length: 14 amino acids. The CDR3 here is CASSSGTEYNEQFF. CDR3 sequence (DNA): TGTGCCAGCAGCTCCGGGACAGAGTACAATGAGCAGTTCTTC.

This clonotype occurred many times. The gene calls are TRBV2 and TRBJ2-1, with TRBD1 as a possible D gene (6 bases). This CDR3 spans 16 amino acids. V lost 6 bases, J lost 4 bases, and 19 bases lay in between. The V gene's germline CDR1 is SNHLY and CDR2 FYNNEI. The CDR3 DNA sequence: TGTGCCAGCAGAGGACTCCGGGACAACCGATACAATGAGCAGTTCTTC. It specifies CASRGLRDNRYNEQFF. The full variable domain, its missing parts supplied by reference TRBV2 and TRBJ2-1, is EPEVTQTPSHQVTQMGQEVILRCVPISNHLYFYWYRQILGQKVEFLVSFYNNEISEKSEIFDDQFSVERPDGSNFTLKIRSTKLEDSAMYFCASRGLRDNRYNEQFFGPGTRLTVL.

This clonotype was observed a few times. V gene TRBV4-3 combines with J gene TRBJ2-7, with 7 bases that match TRBD1. Germline loops: CDR1 LGHNA, CDR2 YSLEER. V shed 1 base and J 3 bases; nucleotides not matched to a gene: 6. This CDR3 is 15 amino acids long. The CDR3 sequence is CASSQAGTARYEQYF. The DNA for the CDR3 is TGCGCCAGCAGCCAAGCCGGGACAGCGCGCTACGAGCAGTACTTC.

The chain uses TRBV19 and TRBJ1-1, with 11 bases fitting TRBD1. This CDR3 spans 14 amino acids. Germline lookup yields CDR1 LNHDA and CDR2 SQIVND (reference sequence). The V gene end was trimmed by 7 bases and the J gene end by 4 bases; junction bases not matched to a gene: 5. The CDR3 DNA reads TGTGCCAGTATAGTCGGACAGGGGGCCACTGAAGCTTTCTTT. Its protein product is CASIVGQGATEAFF.

This clonotype has a count of ten or more. The J gene is TRBJ1-1, the V gene TRBV30; 9 bases fit TRBD1. The V gene end was trimmed by 3 bases and the J gene end by 3 bases; junction bases not matched to a gene: 5. CDR1 and CDR2 (germline): GTSNPN, SVGIG (reference sequence). The CDR3 sequence is 14 residues long. CDR3 DNA sequence: TGTGCCTGGAGCGGGGGACAGGGCCACACTGAAGCTTTCTTT. It codes for CAWSGGQGHTEAFF.

Many counts were recorded for this clonotype. The rearrangement links TRBV6-1 to TRBJ2-4, with 9 bases identical to TRBD2. The CDR3 sequence is 18 residues long. The junction had 15 bases not matched to a gene; V was cut back by 8 bases and J by 1 base. Germline V lookup: CDR1 MNHNS, CDR2 SASEGT. CDR3 amino acids: CASGEAGGDLRAKNIQYF. CDR3 bases: TGTGCCAGCGGCGAAGCGGGGGGCGATCTTAGGGCCAAAAACATTCAGTACTTC.

This clonotype was seen many times. V usage is TRBV28 and J usage is TRBJ1-5; D may be TRBD1 (5 bases). From germline, CDR1 is MDHEN and CDR2 SYDVKM. Trimming removed 6 bases from V and 6 bases from J, with 24 bases in between. The CDR3 contains 17 residues. CDR3 nucleotides: TGTGCCAGCAGGCGGGACCCCCTGCGATATCTAGGTCAGCCCCAGCATTTT. Protein: CASRRDPLRYLGQPQHF.

This clonotype was recorded at least ten times. This rearrangement joins TRBV28 to TRBJ2-5; possibly TRBD1 for D (5 bases). The CDR3 extends over 14 amino acids. Trimming left V 4 bases short and J 1 base short, with 10 bases between. CDR1 is MDHEN and CDR2 is SYDVKM in the germline V gene. The CDR3 coding sequence is TGTGCCAGCAGTTCCCGACAGCGCCAAGAGACCCAGTACTTC. Its protein product is CASSSRQRQETQYF.

This clonotype was found a few times. The CDR3 protein is CASSHPGAEQYF. CDR3 DNA: TGTGCCAGCAGCCACCCGGGGGCCGAGCAGTACTTC. The V and J genes are TRBV4-2 and TRBJ2-7; perhaps D is TRBD1 or TRBD2 (6 bases each). This CDR3 region has 12 residues. V lost 3 bases and J 6 bases, leaving 9 bases between the germline ends. Germline CDR1 and CDR2: LGHNA and YNFKEQ.

The chain links TRBV20-1 to TRBJ2-7; D perhaps matches TRBD2 (6 bases). Trimming took off 5 bases at V and 2 bases at J, with 16 bases between the two ends. The CDR3 spans 14 residues. CDR1 and CDR2 from the germline V gene are DFQATT and SNEGSKA (reference sequence). CDR3 nucleotides: TGCAGTGCTGGGAATCCGGGACTGGCCTACGAGCAGTACTTC. This gives the protein CSAGNPGLAYEQYF.

This clonotype was counted at least ten times. The J gene is TRBJ2-7, the V gene TRBV28; D is uncertain. This CDR3 contains 14 residues. Trimming left V 6 bases short and J 0 bases short, with 12 bases between. CDR1 and CDR2 (germline): MDHEN, SYDVKM. This CDR3 reads CASSRIEVSYEQYF. DNA for the CDR3: TGTGCCAGCAGCCGGATAGAAGTCTCCTACGAGCAGTACTTC.